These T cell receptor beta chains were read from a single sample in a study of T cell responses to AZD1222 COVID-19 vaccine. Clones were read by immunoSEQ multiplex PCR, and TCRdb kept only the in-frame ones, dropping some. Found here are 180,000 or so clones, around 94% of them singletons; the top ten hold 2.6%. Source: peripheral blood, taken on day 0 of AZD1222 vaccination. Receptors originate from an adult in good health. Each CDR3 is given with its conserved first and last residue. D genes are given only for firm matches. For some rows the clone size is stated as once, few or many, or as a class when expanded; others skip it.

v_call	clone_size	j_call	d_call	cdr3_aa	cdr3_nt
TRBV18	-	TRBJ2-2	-	CASSPWTNTGELFF	TGTGCCAGCTCACCATGGACGAACACCGGGGAGCTGTTTTTT
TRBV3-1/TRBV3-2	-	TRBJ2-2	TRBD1	CASSRGPGGDTGELFF	TGTGCCAGCAGCCGGGGACCAGGGGGCGACACCGGGGAGCTGTTTTTT
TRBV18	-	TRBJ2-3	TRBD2	CASSPSSGRQDTQYF	TGTGCCAGCTCACCCTCTAGCGGGAGGCAGGATACGCAGTATTTT
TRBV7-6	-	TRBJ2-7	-	CASSLLPGPYEQYF	TGTGCCAGCAGCTTATTACCCGGGCCCTACGAGCAGTACTTC
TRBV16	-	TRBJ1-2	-	CASSQSQGLYGYTF	TGTGCCAGCAGCCAATCACAGGGCCTCTATGGCTACACCTTC
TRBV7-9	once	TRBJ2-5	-	CASSLDQGVQETQYF	TGTGCCAGCAGCTTAGATCAGGGAGTTCAAGAGACCCAGTACTTC
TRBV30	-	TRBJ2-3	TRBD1	CAWSVLGRGPDTQYF	TGTGCCTGGAGTGTACTCGGCAGGGGGCCAGATACGCAGTATTTT
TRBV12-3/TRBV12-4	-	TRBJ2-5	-	CASSFVMRGVQYF	TGTGCCAGCAGTTTTGTCATGAGGGGGGTACAGTACTTC
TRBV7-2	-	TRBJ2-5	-	CASSLNGWETQYF	TGTGCCAGCAGCTTGAACGGCTGGGAGACCCAGTACTTC
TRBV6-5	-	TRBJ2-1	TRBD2	CASTIAGKGEQFF	TGTGCCAGCACCATAGCGGGGAAAGGCGAGCAGTTCTTC
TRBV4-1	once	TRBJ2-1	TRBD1	CASSRDRSSDEQFF	TGCGCCAGCAGTCGGGACAGGTCGAGCGATGAGCAGTTCTTC
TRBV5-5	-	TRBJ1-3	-	CASSLGVPGLRVTIYF	TGTGCCAGCAGCTTGGGGGTCCCGGGGCTGAGGGTCACCATATATTTT
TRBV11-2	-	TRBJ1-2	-	CASSYPGRMDYGYTF	TGTGCCAGCAGCTATCCGGGACGGATGGACTATGGCTACACCTTC
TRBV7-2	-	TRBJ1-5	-	CASSSINIRNQPQHF	TGTGCCAGCAGCTCGATTAATATCCGGAATCAGCCCCAGCATTTT
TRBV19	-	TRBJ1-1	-	CASTPPGVIANTEAFF	TGTGCCAGTACCCCCCCGGGGGTGATCGCGAACACTGAAGCTTTCTTT
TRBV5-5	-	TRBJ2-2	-	CASSSESWMNTGELFF	TGTGCCAGCAGCTCAGAGAGTTGGATGAACACCGGGGAGCTGTTTTTT
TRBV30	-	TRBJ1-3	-	CAWSVQVRGLLSGNTIYF	TGTGCCTGGAGTGTACAAGTCAGGGGCTTACTCTCTGGAAACACCATATATTTT
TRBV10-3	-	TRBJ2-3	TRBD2	CAISGLAGSTDTQYF	TGTGCCATCAGTGGACTAGCGGGGAGCACAGATACGCAGTATTTT
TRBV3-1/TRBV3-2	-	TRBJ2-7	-	CASSQVSQGPNEQYF	TGTGCCAGCAGCCAAGTCTCCCAGGGGCCAAACGAGCAGTACTTC
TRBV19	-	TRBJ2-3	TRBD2	CASSRAAGEDTQYF	TGTGCCAGTTCGAGGGCGGCGGGGGAAGATACGCAGTATTTT
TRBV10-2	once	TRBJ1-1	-	CASTSLNTEAFF	TGCGCCAGTACCAGCCTGAACACTGAAGCTTTCTTT
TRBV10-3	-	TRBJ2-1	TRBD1	CAISEGGQGAPRRTSGYYNEQFF	TGTGCCATCAGTGAGGGGGGACAGGGGGCGCCTCGTCGGACTAGCGGATATTACAATGAGCAGTTCTTC
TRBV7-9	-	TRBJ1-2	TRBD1	CASSPRAGGMYGYTF	TGTGCCAGCAGCCCGCGGGCAGGGGGCATGTATGGCTACACCTTC
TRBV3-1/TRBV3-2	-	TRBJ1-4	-	CASLDSGEKLFF	TGTGCCAGCCTGGATTCTGGTGAAAAACTGTTTTTT
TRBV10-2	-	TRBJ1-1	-	CASSGTWTVKTEAFF	TGCGCCAGCAGTGGGACGTGGACAGTGAAAACTGAAGCTTTCTTT